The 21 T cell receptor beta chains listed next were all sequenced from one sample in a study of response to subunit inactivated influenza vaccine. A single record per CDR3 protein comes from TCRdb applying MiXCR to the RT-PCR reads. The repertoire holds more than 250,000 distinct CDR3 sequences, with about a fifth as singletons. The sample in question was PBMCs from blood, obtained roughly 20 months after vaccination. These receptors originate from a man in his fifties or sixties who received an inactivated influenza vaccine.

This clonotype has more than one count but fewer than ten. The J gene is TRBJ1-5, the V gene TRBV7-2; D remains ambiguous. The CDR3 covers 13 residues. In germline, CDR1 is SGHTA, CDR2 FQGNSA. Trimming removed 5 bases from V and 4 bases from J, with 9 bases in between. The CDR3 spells CASSPLWNQPQHF. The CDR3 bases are TGTGCCAGCAGCCCCTTGTGGAATCAGCCCCAGCATTTT.

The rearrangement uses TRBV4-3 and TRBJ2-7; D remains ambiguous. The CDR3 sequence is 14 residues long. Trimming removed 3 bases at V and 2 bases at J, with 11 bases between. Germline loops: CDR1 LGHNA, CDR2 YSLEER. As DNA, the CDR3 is TGCGCCAGCAGCCAGGGTTCCGGTGCCTACGAGCAGTACTTC. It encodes CASSQGSGAYEQYF.

CDR3 loop: CASSLVRAADTQYF. The CDR3 nucleotides read TGTGCCAGCAGTTTAGTGCGTGCTGCAGATACGCAGTATTTT. V and J are TRBV27 and TRBJ2-3; no clear D. The germline V gene encodes CDR1 MNHEY and CDR2 SMNVEV (reference sequence). Trimming pared 2 bases from V and 4 bases from J, leaving 10 bases between. CDR3 length: 14 residues.

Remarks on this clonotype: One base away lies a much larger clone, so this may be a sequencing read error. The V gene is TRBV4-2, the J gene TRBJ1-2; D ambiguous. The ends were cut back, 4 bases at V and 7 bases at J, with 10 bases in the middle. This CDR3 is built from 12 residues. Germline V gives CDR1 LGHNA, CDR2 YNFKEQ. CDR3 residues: CASSRVAGGYTF. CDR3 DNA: TGTGCCAGCAGCCGAGTCGCCGGTGGCTACACCTTC.

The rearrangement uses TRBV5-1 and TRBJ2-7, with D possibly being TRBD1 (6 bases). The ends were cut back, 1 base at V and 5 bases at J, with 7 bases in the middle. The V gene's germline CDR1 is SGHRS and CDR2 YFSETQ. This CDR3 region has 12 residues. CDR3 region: CASSLPGDEQYF. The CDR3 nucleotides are TGCGCCAGCAGCTTGCCAGGGGACGAGCAGTACTTC.

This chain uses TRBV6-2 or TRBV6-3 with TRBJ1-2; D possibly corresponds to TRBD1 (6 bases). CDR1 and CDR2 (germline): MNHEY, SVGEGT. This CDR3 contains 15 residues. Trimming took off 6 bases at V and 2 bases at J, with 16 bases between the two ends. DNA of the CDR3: TGTGCCAGCAGACGGCCCGGGACACAAAACTATGGCTACACCTTC. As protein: CASRRPGTQNYGYTF.

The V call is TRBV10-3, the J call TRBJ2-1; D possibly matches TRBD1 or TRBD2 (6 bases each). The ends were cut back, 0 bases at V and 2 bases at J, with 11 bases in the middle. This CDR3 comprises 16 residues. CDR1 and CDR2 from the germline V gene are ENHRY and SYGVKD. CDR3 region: CAISESVGGTYNEQFF. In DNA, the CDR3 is TGTGCCATCAGTGAGTCCGTAGGGGGGACCTACAATGAGCAGTTCTTC.

The CDR3 region has the DNA TGTGCCACACAGGAGGGGGCGTCCTATAATTCACCCCTCCACTTT. Translation gives CATQEGASYNSPLHF. V and J are TRBV2 and TRBJ1-6; 7 bases map to TRBD1. Per germline, CDR1 SNHLY and CDR2 FYNNEI. The CDR3 runs to 15 residues. Unmatched junction bases numbered 7, after V lost 10 bases and J lost 1 base.

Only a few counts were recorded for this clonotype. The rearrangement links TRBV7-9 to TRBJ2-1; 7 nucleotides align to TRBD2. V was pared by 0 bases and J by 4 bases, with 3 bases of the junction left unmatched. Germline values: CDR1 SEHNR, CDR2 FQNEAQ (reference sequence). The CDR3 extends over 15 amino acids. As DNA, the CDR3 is TGTGCCAGCAGCTTAGCCCTAGCGGAGTACAATGAGCAGTTCTTC. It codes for CASSLALAEYNEQFF.

CDR3 coding DNA: TGTGCCAGTAGTATTCTGGGGGGCGACACTGAAGCTTTCTTT. As protein: CASSILGGDTEAFF. V usage is TRBV19 and J usage is TRBJ1-1; D possibly corresponds to TRBD1 (6 bases). The CDR3 consists of 14 residues. V lost 3 bases and J 3 bases, leaving 11 bases between the germline ends. Germline-derived CDR1 and CDR2 are LNHDA and SQIVND (reference sequence).

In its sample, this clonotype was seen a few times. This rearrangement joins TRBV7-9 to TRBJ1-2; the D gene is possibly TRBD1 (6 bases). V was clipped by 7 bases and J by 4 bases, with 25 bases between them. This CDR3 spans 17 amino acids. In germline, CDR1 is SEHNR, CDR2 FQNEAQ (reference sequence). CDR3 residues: CASTKAAIRGQLYGYTF. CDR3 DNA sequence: TGTGCCAGCACCAAAGCCGCAATCAGGGGACAACTCTATGGCTACACCTTC.

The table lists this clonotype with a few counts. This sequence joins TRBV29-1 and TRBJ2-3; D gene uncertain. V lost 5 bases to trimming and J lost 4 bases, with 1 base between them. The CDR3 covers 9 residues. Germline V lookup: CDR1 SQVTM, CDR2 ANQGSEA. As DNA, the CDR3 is TGCAGCGTTTCAGATACGCAGTATTTT. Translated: CSVSDTQYF.

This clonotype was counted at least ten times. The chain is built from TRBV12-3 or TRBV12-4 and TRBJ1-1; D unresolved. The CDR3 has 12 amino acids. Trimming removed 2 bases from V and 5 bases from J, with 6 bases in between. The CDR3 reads CASSLFGTEAFF. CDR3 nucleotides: TGTGCCAGCAGTTTATTTGGAACTGAAGCTTTCTTT.

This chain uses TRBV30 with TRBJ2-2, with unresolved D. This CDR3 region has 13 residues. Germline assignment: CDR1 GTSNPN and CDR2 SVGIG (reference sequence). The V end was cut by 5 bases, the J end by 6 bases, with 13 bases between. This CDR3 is CAWRQAWAGELFF. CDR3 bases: TGTGCCTGGCGACAAGCGTGGGCCGGGGAGCTGTTTTTT.

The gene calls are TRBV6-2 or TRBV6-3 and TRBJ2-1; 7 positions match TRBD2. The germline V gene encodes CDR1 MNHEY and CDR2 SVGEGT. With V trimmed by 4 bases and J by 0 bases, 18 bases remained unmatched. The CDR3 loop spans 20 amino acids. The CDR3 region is CASSSPVTSYEDLSYNEQFF. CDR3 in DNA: TGTGCCAGCAGTTCTCCAGTGACTAGCTACGAAGACCTCTCCTACAATGAGCAGTTCTTC.

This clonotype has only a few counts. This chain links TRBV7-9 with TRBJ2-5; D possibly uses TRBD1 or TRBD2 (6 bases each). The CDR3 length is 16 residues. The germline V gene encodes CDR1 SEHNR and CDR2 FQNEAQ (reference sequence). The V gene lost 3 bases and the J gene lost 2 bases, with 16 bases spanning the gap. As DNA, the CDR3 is TGTGCCAGCAGCTTCGTTGGGGGGCCTGCTCAAGAGACCCAGTACTTC. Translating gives CASSFVGGPAQETQYF.

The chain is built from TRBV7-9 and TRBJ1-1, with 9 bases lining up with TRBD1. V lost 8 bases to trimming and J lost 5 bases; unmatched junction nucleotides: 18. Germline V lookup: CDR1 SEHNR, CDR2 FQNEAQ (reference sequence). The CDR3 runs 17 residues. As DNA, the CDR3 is TGTGCCAGCGGCCGCCGTGGGACAGGGACCCTTCGGACTGAAGCTTTCTTT. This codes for CASGRRGTGTLRTEAFF.

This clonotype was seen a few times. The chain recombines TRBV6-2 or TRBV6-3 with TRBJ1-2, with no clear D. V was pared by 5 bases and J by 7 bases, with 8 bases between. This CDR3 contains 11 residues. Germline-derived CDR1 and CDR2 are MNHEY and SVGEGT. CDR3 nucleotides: TGTGCCAGCAGTAAACGGGGTGGCTACACCTTC. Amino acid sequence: CASSKRGGYTF.

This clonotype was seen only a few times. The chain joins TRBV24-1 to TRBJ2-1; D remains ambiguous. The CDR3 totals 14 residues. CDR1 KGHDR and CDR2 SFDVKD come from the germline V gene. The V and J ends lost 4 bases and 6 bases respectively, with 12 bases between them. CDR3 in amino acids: CATSDPRRVNEQFF. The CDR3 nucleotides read TGTGCCACCAGTGACCCTAGACGCGTCAATGAGCAGTTCTTC.

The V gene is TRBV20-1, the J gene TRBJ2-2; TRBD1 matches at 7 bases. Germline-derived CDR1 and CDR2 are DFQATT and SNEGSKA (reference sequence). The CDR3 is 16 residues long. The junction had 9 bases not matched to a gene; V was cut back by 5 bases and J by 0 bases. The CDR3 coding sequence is TGCAGTGCTGCCGCTAGGACAGGAGCGAACACCGGGGAGCTGTTTTTT. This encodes CSAAARTGANTGELFF.

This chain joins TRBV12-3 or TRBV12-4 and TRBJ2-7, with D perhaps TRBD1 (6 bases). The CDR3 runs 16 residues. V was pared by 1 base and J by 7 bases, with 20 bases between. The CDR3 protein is CASSLGWGRGPDEQYF. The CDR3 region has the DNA TGTGCCAGCAGTTTAGGGTGGGGCAGGGGACCCGATGAGCAGTACTTC.